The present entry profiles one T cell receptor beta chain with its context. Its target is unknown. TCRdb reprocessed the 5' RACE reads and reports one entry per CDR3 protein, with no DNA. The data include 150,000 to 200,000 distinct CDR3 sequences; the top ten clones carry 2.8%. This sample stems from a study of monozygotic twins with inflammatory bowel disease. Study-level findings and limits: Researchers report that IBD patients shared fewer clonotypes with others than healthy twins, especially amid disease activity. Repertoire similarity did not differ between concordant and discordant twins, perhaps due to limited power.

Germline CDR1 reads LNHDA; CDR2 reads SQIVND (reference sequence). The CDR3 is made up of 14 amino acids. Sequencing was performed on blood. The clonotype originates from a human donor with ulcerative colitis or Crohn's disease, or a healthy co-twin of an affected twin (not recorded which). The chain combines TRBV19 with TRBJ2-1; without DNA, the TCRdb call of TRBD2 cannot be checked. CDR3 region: CASSMGLARGEQFF.